Listed below are T cell receptor beta chains from one sample, sequenced in a study of blood T cell repertoires in COVID-19. The method was immunoSEQ multiplex PCR; TCRdb's version includes in-frame clones alone and lacks a portion of them. Here the sample spans over 130,000 clones, around 90% being singletons. The sample was peripheral blood. The receptors shown here come from a woman aged 55-70 years with active or convalescent COVID-19. Both conserved end residues are part of each CDR3. The D gene is left open where the match is weak. The listing skips clone size in some rows; elsewhere it reads once, few, many or a size class.

CDR3nt	CDR3aa	abundance	v_gene	j_gene	d_gene
TGTGCCAGCAGAGCCAACCCCGGGAACGAGCAGTACTTC	CASRANPGNEQYF	NA	TRBV6-5	TRBJ2-7	NA
TGTGCCAGCAGCCGTAGGACTAGCGGGGGCCTTAACACCGGGGAGCTGTTTTTT	CASSRRTSGGLNTGELFF	NA	TRBV7-2	TRBJ2-2	TRBD2
TGTGCCAGCAGCCTCCACGCGGAGACCCAGTACTTC	CASSLHAETQYF	NA	TRBV3-1/TRBV3-2	TRBJ2-5	NA
TGTGCCAGCAGAGTTTTGCCCTCGAGTGCCAAGACCCAGTACTTC	CASRVLPSSAKTQYF	once	TRBV27	TRBJ2-5	NA
TGCGCCAGCAGTGAAGCGGGTTCTGGCTCACCCCTCCACTTT	CASSEAGSGSPLHF	NA	TRBV10-2	TRBJ1-6	NA
TGTGCCAGCAGTACCCCTCGACAGAAGTTAACTGAAGCTTTCTTT	CASSTPRQKLTEAFF	NA	TRBV6-6	TRBJ1-1	NA
TGTGCCAGCAGTTACCGGGGACAGGGCCCCTCTGGGGCCAACGTCCTGACTTTC	CASSYRGQGPSGANVLTF	NA	TRBV6-2/TRBV6-3	TRBJ2-6	TRBD1
TGTGCCAGCTCACCAACAGGGTTCCATAGTTCGGACACTGAAGCTTTCTTT	CASSPTGFHSSDTEAFF	NA	TRBV18	TRBJ1-1	NA
TGTGCCAGTAGGCAGAGGAGCCTTGAGAGAGCTTTCTTT	CASRQRSLERAFF	NA	TRBV19	TRBJ1-1	NA
TGCGCCAGCAGCCAAGAAGCACAGGGCGACTATGGCTACACCTTC	CASSQEAQGDYGYTF	NA	TRBV4-3	TRBJ1-2	NA
TGCGCCAGCAGCTCGGACGGGGGAGGGGATGGCTACACCTTC	CASSSDGGGDGYTF	NA	TRBV5-1	TRBJ1-2	NA
TGTGCCAGCAGCGCGCACAGGGGGCGCAAGACTGAAGCTTTCTTT	CASSAHRGRKTEAFF	NA	TRBV7-2	TRBJ1-1	TRBD1
TGCAGCGCAGAAGGGACAAACTATGGCTACACCTTC	CSAEGTNYGYTF	NA	TRBV29-1	TRBJ1-2	NA
TGTGCCAGCAGTTCCCAAGGGACAGGATACTACGAGCAGTACTTC	CASSSQGTGYYEQYF	NA	TRBV6-2/TRBV6-3	TRBJ2-7	TRBD1
TGTGCCTGGATTGAGACAGGTTCCCCACGGACTTTTGGCTACACCTTC	CAWIETGSPRTFGYTF	NA	TRBV30	TRBJ1-2	NA
TGTGCCAGCAGCCCTTACACTGAAGCTTTCTTT	CASSPYTEAFF	NA	TRBV7-2	TRBJ1-1	NA
TGCGCCAGCAGCCAAGAGCGAATGGTGCAGCGGGGGCCCAAATTCACAGATACGCAGTATTTT	CASSQERMVQRGPKFTDTQYF	NA	TRBV4-1	TRBJ2-3	TRBD2
TGTGCCAGCAGCGCTTGGACAGGGAGATACAATGAGCAGTTCTTC	CASSAWTGRYNEQFF	NA	TRBV5-6	TRBJ2-1	TRBD1
TGTGCCATCAGTGAGTCAGGGGCGTACGAGCAGTACTTC	CAISESGAYEQYF	NA	TRBV10-3	TRBJ2-7	NA
TGTGCCAGTAGTACAATGACAGGGGGCTCCTACGAGCAGTACTTC	CASSTMTGGSYEQYF	NA	TRBV19	TRBJ2-7	TRBD1
TGTGCCAGCAGCTTTTCAGGGGACTCTGGAAACACCATATATTTT	CASSFSGDSGNTIYF	few	TRBV7-2	TRBJ1-3	NA
TGTGCCAGCAGCCCCCTCGCGGGGAGCTCCTACGAGCAGTACTTC	CASSPLAGSSYEQYF	NA	TRBV11-3	TRBJ2-7	NA
TGTGCCAGCAGTGCAACCACAGGGTTCTCTGGAAACACCATATATTTT	CASSATTGFSGNTIYF	NA	TRBV2	TRBJ1-3	NA
TGTGCCACCAGCAGAGGAGAGGCGGGGGGCACAGATACGCAGTATTTT	CATSRGEAGGTDTQYF	NA	TRBV15	TRBJ2-3	TRBD2
TGTGCCAGCAGCCGCGACAGTCTTTCGGCACCCCTCCACTTT	CASSRDSLSAPLHF	few	TRBV6-5	TRBJ1-6	NA
TGTGCCAGCAGCCAAGATCTTGGGCTTACGAACTATGGCTACACCTTC	CASSQDLGLTNYGYTF	NA	TRBV14	TRBJ1-2	NA
TGTGCCAGTAGTACCCGGGAGGCGTCCTCTGGAAACACCATATATTTT	CASSTREASSGNTIYF	NA	TRBV19	TRBJ1-3	NA
TGTGCCAGCAGCAAAGCTGGAGGGACGCGACGGGAAGAGCAGTACTTC	CASSKAGGTRREEQYF	NA	TRBV21-1	TRBJ2-7	NA
TGTGCCAGCAGTGTAGGAGGGGCGTACGAGCAGTACTTC	CASSVGGAYEQYF	few	TRBV2	TRBJ2-7	NA
TGTGCCAGCAGCTTAGGCGTCTGGAGGGTGGGCACTGAAGCTTTCTTT	CASSLGVWRVGTEAFF	once	TRBV7-8	TRBJ1-1	NA
TGTGCCAGAAGCTTGGTACACCCTCGCACAGATACGCAGTATTTT	CARSLVHPRTDTQYF	NA	TRBV5-3	TRBJ2-3	NA
TGTGCCAGCCAGGGTGTCGATTCACCCCTCCACTTT	CASQGVDSPLHF	NA	TRBV5-4	TRBJ1-6	NA
TGCAGCGGGACAGGGGGCAAGGGAAACACTGAAGCTTTCTTT	CSGTGGKGNTEAFF	NA	TRBV29-1	TRBJ1-1	TRBD1
TGTGCCAGCAGCACAAGCGGGCCTGAGCAGTTCTTC	CASSTSGPEQFF	once	TRBV6-5	TRBJ2-1	NA
TGTGCCAGTAGTCTCGCCTGGGGACAGGGAAATGAAAAACTGTTTTTT	CASSLAWGQGNEKLFF	NA	TRBV19	TRBJ1-4	TRBD1
TGTGCCTGGAGTGGTCTTAACACCGGGGAGCTGTTTTTT	CAWSGLNTGELFF	NA	TRBV30	TRBJ2-2	NA
TGTGCCAGCAGAGACAGGGGGGATTCACCCCTCCACTTT	CASRDRGDSPLHF	NA	TRBV6-5	TRBJ1-6	TRBD1
TGCGCCAGCAGCGGTTGGTCATCCAACGAGGGCTACACCTTC	CASSGWSSNEGYTF	NA	TRBV5-1	TRBJ1-2	NA
TGTGCCAGCTCACCCGGGACTGCCAGGAACACTGAAGCTTTCTTT	CASSPGTARNTEAFF	NA	TRBV18	TRBJ1-1	NA
TGTGCCAGCAGTGAAGCATGGTTGAGAGATGAGGGAAACATTCAGTACTTC	CASSEAWLRDEGNIQYF	NA	TRBV6-1	TRBJ2-4	NA
TGCGCCAGCAGTCAGCGGGGGGGCCGTACCGGGGAGCTGTTTTTT	CASSQRGGRTGELFF	NA	TRBV5-1	TRBJ2-2	TRBD2
TGTGCCAGCAGCCCCCGGACAGGGGGCACAGATACGCAGTATTTT	CASSPRTGGTDTQYF	NA	TRBV11-3	TRBJ2-3	TRBD1
TGTGCCAGCAGTTACTCGAGACTAGCGGTGAATGAGCAGTTCTTC	CASSYSRLAVNEQFF	once	TRBV6-5	TRBJ2-1	TRBD2
TGTGCCAGCAGCTTGGGACAGGGTGCCGAGACCCAGTACTTC	CASSLGQGAETQYF	NA	TRBV7-2	TRBJ2-5	TRBD1
TGTGCCAGCAGTTTCTCAGCGGGGAGGCAAGAGACCCAGTACTTC	CASSFSAGRQETQYF	NA	TRBV27	TRBJ2-5	TRBD2
TGTGCCAGCAGCATCAGGGGGCTCTACAATGAGCAGTTCTTC	CASSIRGLYNEQFF	NA	TRBV7-8	TRBJ2-1	TRBD1
TGTGCCAGCAGTCCCCGGCCCGGGTATGGCTACACCTTC	CASSPRPGYGYTF	NA	TRBV6-4	TRBJ1-2	NA
TGTGCCAGCAGCTTTGGACAGGGGGCCATGAACACTGAAGCTTTCTTT	CASSFGQGAMNTEAFF	NA	TRBV5-5	TRBJ1-1	TRBD1
TGCAGCGTTGAGGTAGGAGGGACTGGCTACACCTTC	CSVEVGGTGYTF	NA	TRBV29-1	TRBJ1-2	NA
TGTGCCAGCAGCTCGCGGTACTCTGGAAACACCATATATTTT	CASSSRYSGNTIYF	NA	TRBV5-6	TRBJ1-3	NA
TGCGCCAGCAGCCGAACCCGGGACAGGGCCTACGAGCAGTACTTC	CASSRTRDRAYEQYF	NA	TRBV4-1	TRBJ2-7	TRBD1
TGTGCTAGTGGTTTGCCAGTTGGGAAGGGGGAAGATACGCAGTATTTT	CASGLPVGKGEDTQYF	NA	TRBV12-5	TRBJ2-3	NA
TGCAGCGTTGACTTTGAGGACTATGGCTACACCTTC	CSVDFEDYGYTF	NA	TRBV29-1	TRBJ1-2	NA
TGTGCCAGCAGCGGGGGCATCTCGACAGGGGAAGAGACCCAGTACTTC	CASSGGISTGEETQYF	NA	TRBV5-4	TRBJ2-5	TRBD1
TGCGCCAGCAGCACGGGACAGGGGGTCGCCGGGGAGCTGTTTTTT	CASSTGQGVAGELFF	NA	TRBV5-1	TRBJ2-2	TRBD1
TGTGCCAGTAGTATGCGGGCAACTAATGAAAAACTGTTTTTT	CASSMRATNEKLFF	NA	TRBV19	TRBJ1-4	NA
TGTGCCAGTAGTATAGGGGCATACCCTGAAGCTTTCTTT	CASSIGAYPEAFF	NA	TRBV19	TRBJ1-1	NA